Shown below are 25 T cell receptor beta chains from a single sample sequenced in a study of T cells in localized non-small cell lung cancer. Sequencing was performed with immunoSEQ multiplex PCR; in TCRdb, only in-frame clones are kept and a portion is missing. The sample has 45,000 to 55,000 clones; roughly 80% are singletons. Sequences were derived from peripheral blood, sampled before any cancer treatment. These receptors were taken from a man between 40 and 70 years old with stage I squamous cell lung carcinoma.

CDR3 nucleotides: TGTGCCAGCAGTGTCAACGGGGGGGCTCCGGAGACGCAGTATTTT. Its translation: CASSVNGGAPETQYF. The rearrangement links TRBV2 to TRBJ2-3, with 8 nucleotides matching TRBD2. Germline V gene data show CDR1 as SNHLY and CDR2 as FYNNEI. This CDR3 region has 15 residues. Trimming at V came to 4 bases and at J to 9 bases, leaving 12 bases not matched to a gene.

V and J are TRBV7-2 and TRBJ1-3; no definite D call. The V gene's germline CDR1 is SGHTA and CDR2 FQGNSA. V was cut by 1 base and J by 7 bases, with 8 bases left in between. This CDR3 region has 13 residues. In DNA form, the CDR3 reads TGTGCCAGCAGCTTAGGCGAGTTTAACACCATATATTTT. Translating it yields CASSLGEFNTIYF.

This rearrangement joins TRBV19 to TRBJ1-5; D unclear. The CDR3 runs 14 residues. Germline V lookup: CDR1 LNHDA, CDR2 SQIVND (reference sequence). Trimming removed 7 bases from V and 6 bases from J, with 16 bases in between. In DNA, the CDR3 is TGTGCCAGTACCCAGGAGGGTGGCGGTCAGCCCCAGCATTTT. This codes for CASTQEGGGQPQHF.

The chain links TRBV15 to TRBJ2-3; TRBD1 matches 8 bases. This CDR3 region has 15 residues. CDR1 is LNHNV, CDR2 YYDKDF, per germline (reference sequence). The V gene end was trimmed by 3 bases and the J gene end by 8 bases; junction bases not matched to a gene: 10. The DNA of the CDR3 is TGTGCCACCAGCAGGGGGGACCGAGACAGGGGTACGCAGTATTTT. It is translated as CATSRGDRDRGTQYF.

The rearrangement joins TRBV7-9 to TRBJ1-2; unclear D gene. With 4 bases removed from V and 3 bases from J, the gap between germline ends came to 6 bases. CDR1 is SEHNR and CDR2 is FQNEAQ in the germline V gene (reference sequence). The CDR3 is made up of 12 amino acids. CDR3 sequence (DNA): TGTGCCAGCAGCTCAACAGACTATGGCTACACCTTC. Translation: CASSSTDYGYTF. Supplemented by reference TRBV7-9 and TRBJ1-2, the full variable domain reads DTGVSQNPRHKITKRGQNVTFRCDPISEHNRLYWYRQTLGQGPEFLTYFQNEAQLEKSRLLSDRFSAERPKGSFSTLEIQRTEQGDSAMYLCASSSTDYGYTFGSGTRLTVV.

This clone has more than one count but fewer than ten. The rearrangement uses TRBV7-9 and TRBJ2-1; the D is unclear. Trimming took 4 bases from V and 8 from J, leaving 15 bases between them. Looked up from germline, CDR1 is SEHNR and CDR2 is FQNEAQ (reference sequence). The CDR3 spans 14 residues. CDR3 coding DNA: TGTGCCAGCAGCTCCAGCCCCAGTATGCATGAGCAGTTCTTC. Protein: CASSSSPSMHEQFF.

Only a few counts were recorded for this clone. Here the CDR3 reads CASSEGPGIPQQYF. The CDR3 DNA reads TGTGCCAGCAGTGAAGGCCCAGGGATTCCACAGCAGTACTTC. This chain joins TRBV2 and TRBJ2-7; TRBD1 might be the D (5 bases). Germline lookup yields CDR1 SNHLY and CDR2 FYNNEI. Trimming stripped 1 base from V and 8 bases from J, with 15 bases between. The length of the CDR3 is 14 residues.

The chain uses TRBV5-6 and TRBJ1-1; perhaps TRBD1 as D (6 bases). This CDR3 has 15 amino acids. Trimming shortened V by 0 bases and J by 0 bases, and 9 bases separated the two germline ends. CDR1 is SGHDT, CDR2 YYEEEE, per germline. CDR3 sequence (DNA): TGTGCCAGCAGCTTGGGGGACAACATGAACACTGAAGCTTTCTTT. Its protein product is CASSLGDNMNTEAFF.

The rearrangement joins TRBV9 to TRBJ1-5, with D possibly being TRBD1 (6 bases). The CDR3 extends over 15 amino acids. The V gene's germline CDR1 is SGDLS and CDR2 YYNGEE. V shed 4 bases and J shed 2 bases, with 13 bases lying between them. The CDR3 DNA sequence: TGTGCCAGCAGCCCGGACAGCGGTGGCAATCAGCCCCAGCATTTT. This codes for CASSPDSGGNQPQHF.

This chain uses TRBV5-1 with TRBJ2-3; 7 bases match TRBD1. The length of the CDR3 is 15 residues. Germline loops: CDR1 SGHRS, CDR2 YFSETQ. Losses at the gene ends were 0 bases for V and 4 bases for J; bases not matched to a gene: 5. DNA for the CDR3: TGCGCCAGCAGCTTGGGACAGGGTCCGGCAGATACGCAGTATTTT. Protein product: CASSLGQGPADTQYF.

This chain uses TRBV27 with TRBJ2-7; D not certain. The CDR3 has 14 amino acids. V was pared by 2 bases and J by 4 bases, with 12 bases between. CDR1 is MNHEY, CDR2 SMNVEV, per germline (reference sequence). CDR3 protein: CASSLQQVGYEQYF. CDR3 DNA: TGTGCCAGCAGTTTACAGCAGGTAGGATACGAGCAGTACTTC.

On this clone itself: This CDR3 is also generated by other DNA sequences in the sample. This chain joins TRBV7-3 and TRBJ2-2; D is unresolved. The V end lost 4 bases, the J end lost 7 bases, and 16 bases lay between the germline ends. The CDR3 contains 15 residues. Germline-derived CDR1 and CDR2 are SGHTA and FQGTGA. DNA of the CDR3: TGTGCCAGCAGCTCTGGGGTTGGGCATTTCGGGGAGCTGTTTTTT. Encoded protein: CASSSGVGHFGELFF.

This clone was counted a few times. CDR3 sequence reads: CASSLRPNNEKLFF. The CDR3 region has the DNA TGTGCCAGCAGCTTAAGGCCGAATAATGAAAAACTGTTTTTT. The J gene is TRBJ1-4, the V gene TRBV11-2; D is unresolved. Germline loops: CDR1 SGHAT, CDR2 FQNNGV. This CDR3 spans 14 amino acids. The V gene lost 2 bases and the J gene lost 4 bases, with 8 bases spanning the gap. The full variable domain, in which reference TRBV11-2 and TRBJ1-4 provide the parts outside the CDR3, is EAGVAQSPRYKIIEKRQSVAFWCNPISGHATLYWYQQILGQGPKLLIQFQNNGVVDDSQLPKDRFSAERLKGVDSTLKIQPAKLEDSAVYLCASSLRPNNEKLFFGSGTQLSVL.

The chain carries TRBV19 and TRBJ1-1; 8 bases match TRBD1. CDR3 length equals 15 residues. The V and J ends lost 5 bases and 4 bases, in that order; junction bases with no gene match: 9. CDR1 and CDR2 (germline): LNHDA, SQIVND (reference sequence). CDR3 DNA: TGTGCCAGTAGTCCGTGGGACCAGGGGGCCACTGAAGCTTTCTTT. Translating gives CASSPWDQGATEAFF.

Here the CDR3 DNA reads TGTGCCAGCAGCTTAGGGCGGGGGGGCCGAATCACAGATACGCAGTATTTT. Translation: CASSLGRGGRITDTQYF. V gene TRBV7-2 combines with J gene TRBJ2-3; 9 nucleotides match TRBD2. The CDR3 is 17 residues long. Germline assignment: CDR1 SGHTA and CDR2 FQGNSA. Trimming at V came to 1 base and at J to 2 bases, leaving 7 bases not matched to a gene.

This clone has just one count. The V call is TRBV5-1, the J call TRBJ2-2; 9 positions match TRBD1. V lost 4 bases, J lost 5 bases, and 9 bases stayed unmatched. The CDR3 consists of 16 residues. In germline, CDR1 is SGHRS, CDR2 YFSETQ. The CDR3 DNA follows: TGCGCCAGCAGCCCACTTAGGACAGGGGCGACCGGGGAGCTGTTTTTT. It translates to CASSPLRTGATGELFF. Combining the CDR3 with reference TRBV5-1 and TRBJ2-2 gives the whole variable domain KAGVTQTPRYLIKTRGQQVTLSCSPISGHRSVSWYQQTPGQGLQFLFEYFSETQRNKGNFPGRFSGRQFSNSRSEMNVSTLELGDSALYLCASSPLRTGATGELFFGEGSRLTVL.

The V gene is TRBV11-2, the J gene TRBJ2-5, with TRBD1 as a possible D gene (6 bases). CDR3 length equals 15 residues. The V end was cut by 5 bases, the J end by 4 bases, with 17 bases between. From germline, CDR1 is SGHAT and CDR2 FQNNGV. The CDR3 coding sequence is TGTGCCAGCAGCCTGGCGACAGGTGTGTTAGAGACCCAGTACTTC. It encodes CASSLATGVLETQYF. The full variable domain, rest sourced from reference TRBV11-2 and TRBJ2-5, is EAGVAQSPRYKIIEKRQSVAFWCNPISGHATLYWYQQILGQGPKLLIQFQNNGVVDDSQLPKDRFSAERLKGVDSTLKIQPAKLEDSAVYLCASSLATGVLETQYFGPGTRLLVL.

The chain is built from TRBV11-2 and TRBJ2-3, with TRBD1 matching over 7 bases. The CDR3 totals 16 residues. The germline CDR1 and CDR2 sequences are SGHAT and FQNNGV. J was trimmed by 1 base and V by 4 bases; bases with no gene match: 8. As DNA, the CDR3 is TGTGCCAGCAGCTCGGGACAGCTTATCGGCACAGATACGCAGTATTTT. Its protein is CASSSGQLIGTDTQYF.

V is TRBV11-2 and J is TRBJ1-3; D not certain. CDR3 length: 13 amino acids. Germline CDR1 reads SGHAT; CDR2 reads FQNNGV. The V end lost 2 bases, the J end lost 3 bases, and 5 bases lay between the germline ends. CDR3 sequence reads: CASSLQFGNTIYF. The DNA of the CDR3 is TGTGCCAGCAGCTTACAGTTTGGAAACACCATATATTTT.

The CDR3 coding sequence is TGTGCCAGCAGCTTAGGGGCGGATACCTACGAGCAGTACTTC. It encodes CASSLGADTYEQYF. The gene calls are TRBV11-2 and TRBJ2-7; D unclear. The germline V and J ends were trimmed by 1 base and 2 bases, with 9 bases remaining between them. Germline CDR1 SGHAT, CDR2 FQNNGV. The CDR3 is 14 amino acids.

This clone was observed once. The chain has TRBV30 and TRBJ1-2, with D tentatively TRBD1 (5 bases). The CDR3 is 13 residues long. V was cut by 4 bases and J by 5 bases, with 14 bases left in between. Germline V gene lookup returns CDR1 GTSNPN and CDR2 SVGIG (reference sequence). CDR3 sequence (DNA): TGTGCCTGGACGCCGACAGTGTCTTATGGCTACACCTTC. Translated, it gives CAWTPTVSYGYTF.

J is TRBJ1-2 and V is TRBV6-5; no clear D gene. CDR1 and CDR2 from the germline V gene are MNHEY and SVGAGI. The CDR3 extends over 15 amino acids. V was clipped by 0 bases and J by 5 bases, with 13 bases between them. In DNA form, the CDR3 reads TGTGCCAGCAGTTACTCCCCGGGAGGTGTTTATGGCTACACCTTC. Translation: CASSYSPGGVYGYTF.

This clone was picked up a small number of times. This chain connects TRBV4-3 to TRBJ2-3; D is ambiguous. This CDR3 has 15 amino acids. Germline V CDR1 and CDR2: LGHNA, YSLEER. V lost 0 bases and J lost 2, with 9 bases in between. The CDR3 is CASSQDGDNTDTQYF. DNA of the CDR3: TGCGCCAGCAGCCAAGATGGGGATAACACAGATACGCAGTATTTT.

The chain has TRBV5-1 and TRBJ1-2; tentative D call: TRBD1 (5 bases). Trimming removed 6 bases from V and 5 bases from J, with 8 bases in between. The germline V gene has CDR1 SGHRS and CDR2 YFSETQ. The CDR3 length is 11 residues. As DNA, the CDR3 is TGCGCCAGCAATGGGGGGTATGGCTACACCTTC. Translated, it gives CASNGGYGYTF.

This clone was detected only a few times. The chain couples TRBV19 to TRBJ2-2; possibly TRBD1 or TRBD2 for D (5 bases each). The CDR3 totals 15 residues. Looked up from germline, CDR1 is LNHDA and CDR2 is SQIVND (reference sequence). V lost 5 bases to trimming and J lost 2 bases, with 12 bases between them. The CDR3 is CASSASGTNTGELFF. Here the CDR3 DNA reads TGTGCCAGTAGTGCCTCCGGGACCAACACCGGGGAGCTGTTTTTT.